One T cell receptor (beta chain) is described in this entry. Its antigen is currently unknown. The data were obtained in a study of cytomegalovirus exposure and HLA in healthy donors. Findings of the study overall: Sequencing depth across donors, presence/absence analyses assumed, was roughly uniform. Versus the approximately 720-donor mean, an Asian-associated ancestry cluster reportedly showed fewer N-insertions in a later analysis. High sensitivity and specificity were reportedly achieved when the classifier diagnosed cytomegalovirus status. The study labeled 150 to 200 TCR beta chains cytomegalovirus-associated.

Use of 60 Vbeta and 13 Jbeta primers characterized the PCR. TCRdb's table, derived via immunoSEQ multiplex PCR, lists solely in-frame clones and lacks some. In the table there are 120,000 or so clones, over 60% of which are singletons. Trimming cost V 6 bases and J 4 bases, with 12 bases left between them. The V gene's germline CDR1 is SEHNR and CDR2 FQNEAQ (reference sequence). This CDR3 is 13 amino acids long. This clonotype originated in a female donor in good health and CMV-seronegative. Sequenced input: PBMCs. V is TRBV7-9 and J is TRBJ1-2; D not resolved. CDR3 residues: CASSRGVPYGYTF. In DNA form, the CDR3 reads TGTGCCAGCAGTCGCGGGGTCCCCTATGGCTACACCTTC.